What follows are 5 T cell receptor beta chains derived from one specimen sequenced in a study of CD8 T cells in ankylosing spondylitis. A single record per CDR3 protein comes from TCRdb applying MiXCR to the 5' RACE reads. The repertoire holds roughly 470,000 distinct CDR3 sequences, with around 26% as singletons. No antigen is known for these receptors. Notes on the study in general: A TCR beta motif of under 10 highly homologous variants appeared characteristic of ankylosing spondylitis blood.

The sample was blood, either unsorted or a sorted T cell fraction (not recorded which). The receptors come from a male donor with ankylosing spondylitis.

The table lists this clonotype with a few counts. V usage is TRBV3-1 and J usage is TRBJ2-1; D could derive from TRBD1 or TRBD2 (5 bases each). This CDR3 has 15 residues. Germline V lookup: CDR1 LGHDT, CDR2 YNNKEL (reference sequence). V was pared by 6 bases and J by 8 bases, with 20 bases between. The DNA of the CDR3 is TGTGCCAGCAGACCCGGGACCTCGAATTGGGATGAGCAGTTCTTC. The encoded protein is CASRPGTSNWDEQFF.

CDR3 sequence reads: CASPSPRGNEQFF. CDR3 sequence (DNA): TGTGCCAGCCCATCTCCCCGGGGCAATGAGCAGTTCTTC. V is TRBV28 and J is TRBJ2-1; TRBD2 might be the D (5 bases). The length of the CDR3 is 13 residues. Trimming cost V 8 bases and J 6 bases, with 14 bases left between them. Per the germline V gene, CDR1 is MDHEN and CDR2 is SYDVKM.

The gene calls are TRBV20-1 and TRBJ1-6; D not resolved. CDR3 length equals 14 residues. Trimming pared 5 bases from V and 10 bases from J, leaving 18 bases between. Germline V gene sequence: CDR1 DFQATT, CDR2 SNEGSKA (reference sequence). Written as DNA, the CDR3 is TGCAGTGCTCGTGTGCCGGACGTGGAGTCACCCCTCCACTTT. This encodes CSARVPDVESPLHF.

The genes are TRBV3-1 and TRBJ1-5, with D hard to call. V was pared by 0 bases and J by 9 bases, with 15 bases between. The CDR3 sequence is 15 residues long. Germline CDR1 reads LGHDT; CDR2 reads YNNKEL (reference sequence). The CDR3 reads CASSQDSSDLRPQHF. DNA for the CDR3: TGTGCCAGCAGCCAAGATTCGAGTGACCTGCGGCCCCAGCATTTT. The full variable domain, in which reference TRBV3-1 and TRBJ1-5 provide the parts outside the CDR3, is DTAVSQTPKYLVTQMGNDKSIKCEQNLGHDTMYWYKQDSKKFLKIMFSYNNKELIINETVPNRFSPKSPDKAHLNLHINSLELGDSAVYFCASSQDSSDLRPQHFGDGTRLSIL.

V gene TRBV20-1 combines with J gene TRBJ2-1; 8 bases line up with TRBD2. Germline V CDR1 and CDR2: DFQATT, SNEGSKA (reference sequence). The length of the CDR3 is 12 residues. Trimming cost V 3 bases and J 15 bases; bases outside gene matches: 10. CDR3 DNA: TGCAGTGCTAGCAGACCGGGACTAGATCTGTTCTTC. This encodes CSASRPGLDLFF.